The 32 T cell receptor beta chains listed next were all sequenced from one sample in a study of CD8+ T cells in alopecia areata (dated by TCRdb to 2016 to 2019). Libraries came from the immunoSEQ multiplex PCR assay. RNA was extracted from all samples and reverse transcribed into cDNA, which served as template for TCR sequencing. The clones in this table, taken by TCRdb from immuneACCESS, are in-frame only. Not every clone is retained; where verified, under half of the shortfall comes from an unresolved V gene, and the cause of the rest is unknown. Recorded for this sample are roughly 100,000 clones; just under 60% of them occurred a single time. Approximately 16% of the sample comes from the top ten. According to the study, the label for this sample's treatment or condition signals: oral pan-JAK inhibitor, 5-10 mg twice daily. The starting material was CD8+ T cells sorted from blood, obtained between weeks 55 and 65, from a patient treated with tofacitinib. The receptors derive from a human donor with alopecia areata.

CDR3 DNA: TGTGCCACCAGCTTCCAAGGGGTTAATTCACCCCTCCACTTT. Its protein is CATSFQGVNSPLHF. This chain joins TRBV15 and TRBJ1-6; possibly TRBD1 for D (5 bases). Looked up from germline, CDR1 is LNHNV and CDR2 is YYDKDF (reference sequence). V was pared by 5 bases and J by 6 bases, with 11 bases between. The CDR3 has 14 residues.

This clone occurred once. The CDR3 loop reads CASSTEMGAGETQYF. The CDR3 coding sequence is TGTGCCAGCAGCACAGAAATGGGGGCAGGGGAGACCCAGTACTTC. The rearrangement uses TRBV7-9 and TRBJ2-5, with D tentatively TRBD1 (6 bases). There are 15 residues in the CDR3. Trimming took off 5 bases at V and 5 bases at J, with 18 bases between the two ends. Germline CDR1 and CDR2: SEHNR and FQNEAQ (reference sequence).

This clone occurred a few times. V gene TRBV2 combines with J gene TRBJ2-1; 9 bases agree with TRBD1. CDR1 is SNHLY and CDR2 is FYNNEI in the germline V gene. J gave up 10 bases and V 1 base, and 8 bases lay outside the gene matches. The CDR3 runs 15 residues. The DNA of the CDR3 is TGTGCCAGCAGTGAAGGGGGGACAGGGTGGGAGGAGCAGTTCTTC. Translating it yields CASSEGGTGWEEQFF.

This rearrangement joins TRBV4-1 to TRBJ2-7; D ambiguous. The CDR3 has 13 amino acids. The V gene lost 1 base and the J gene lost 6 bases, with 10 bases spanning the gap. The germline CDR1 and CDR2 sequences are MGHRA and YSYEKL. This CDR3 reads CASSQGVGSEQYF. CDR3 nucleotides: TGCGCCAGCAGCCAAGGAGTGGGTTCCGAGCAGTACTTC.

This chain connects TRBV13 to TRBJ2-5, with 10 bases identical to TRBD1. The CDR3 is made up of 17 amino acids. The V gene's germline CDR1 is PRHDT and CDR2 FYEKMQ (reference sequence). V was pared by 5 bases and J by 5 bases, with 14 bases of the junction left unmatched. In DNA form, the CDR3 reads TGTGCCAGCAGCCCTTCAGGACAGGGGGGGTTCGAGGAGACCCAGTACTTC. Amino acids: CASSPSGQGGFEETQYF.

The rearrangement joins TRBV2 to TRBJ2-3; the match to TRBD2 covers 12 bases. CDR1 and CDR2 (germline): SNHLY, FYNNEI. V trimming: 5 bases; J trimming: 0 bases; junction bases outside the gene matches: 9. The CDR3 extends over 18 amino acids. CDR3 bases: TGTGCCAGCAGTTTAAGACTAGCGGGGGCCTTTAGCACAGATACGCAGTATTTT. It is translated as CASSLRLAGAFSTDTQYF.

This clone has just a few counts. J is TRBJ1-1 and V is TRBV19; D uncertain. Looked up from germline, CDR1 is LNHDA and CDR2 is SQIVND (reference sequence). The CDR3 spans 14 residues. With 7 bases removed from V and 3 bases from J, the gap between germline ends came to 15 bases. CDR3 protein: CASTYLGLDTEAFF. DNA for the CDR3: TGTGCCAGTACCTACCTGGGTTTAGACACTGAAGCTTTCTTT.

This clone was counted between two and nine times. The V gene is TRBV7-9, the J gene TRBJ1-1, with D perhaps TRBD1 (6 bases). Germline values: CDR1 SEHNR, CDR2 FQNEAQ (reference sequence). The CDR3 runs to 14 residues. V was cut by 11 bases and J by 4 bases, with 20 bases left in between. The CDR3, as DNA: TGTGCCGATAGGCCCCCCCAGGGGACCACTGAAGCTTTCTTT. Its translation: CADRPPQGTTEAFF.

This rearrangement joins TRBV13 to TRBJ2-1; 8 nucleotides agree with TRBD1. The CDR3 runs 14 residues. Trimming removed 5 bases from V and 4 bases from J; junction bases left unmatched: 4. Germline-derived CDR1 and CDR2 are PRHDT and FYEKMQ (reference sequence). The CDR3 nucleotides read TGTGCCAGCAGCCCAAGGGACAGGTACAATGAGCAGTTCTTC. Translated: CASSPRDRYNEQFF. The whole variable domain, filled in from reference TRBV13 and TRBJ2-1, reads AAGVIQSPRHLIKEKRETATLKCYPIPRHDTVYWYQQGPGQDPQFLISFYEKMQSDKGSIPDRFSAQQFSDYHSELNMSSLELGDSALYFCASSPRDRYNEQFFGPGTRLTVL.

This clone has just one count. This rearrangement joins TRBV6-1 to TRBJ2-7; D remains ambiguous. V dropped 7 bases and J dropped 2 bases, with 9 bases sitting between them. Germline V gene data show CDR1 as MNHNS and CDR2 as SASEGT. The CDR3 has 12 residues. The CDR3 here is CASTSGPYEQYF. In DNA form, the CDR3 reads TGTGCCAGCACCTCCGGACCCTACGAGCAGTACTTC.

This clone was observed a handful of times. The chain links TRBV2 to TRBJ2-7; D is perhaps TRBD1 (6 bases). Looked up from germline, CDR1 is SNHLY and CDR2 is FYNNEI. Trimming removed 4 bases at V and 1 base at J, with 17 bases between. CDR3 size: 16 residues. Written as DNA, the CDR3 is TGTGCCAGCAGTGTGCTTTCCGGGACATCATCCTACGAGCAGTACTTC. Protein sequence: CASSVLSGTSSYEQYF. Combining the CDR3 with reference TRBV2 and TRBJ2-7 gives the whole variable domain EPEVTQTPSHQVTQMGQEVILRCVPISNHLYFYWYRQILGQKVEFLVSFYNNEISEKSEIFDDQFSVERPDGSNFTLKIRSTKLEDSAMYFCASSVLSGTSSYEQYFGPGTRLTVT.

The rearrangement uses TRBV30 and TRBJ1-1; D remains ambiguous. The CDR3 has 13 residues. V lost 0 bases to trimming and J lost 11 bases, with 16 bases between them. CDR1 and CDR2 (germline): GTSNPN, SVGIG (reference sequence). This chain's CDR3 is CAWSVYYGVGAFF. In DNA, the CDR3 is TGTGCCTGGAGTGTGTACTATGGGGTTGGGGCTTTCTTT.

This clone has just a few counts. The chain has TRBV5-8 and TRBJ1-2; D may be TRBD1 (6 bases). Looked up from germline, CDR1 is SGHTS and CDR2 is YDEGEE. The CDR3 is made up of 13 amino acids. V was pared by 0 bases and J by 6 bases, with 9 bases between. The CDR3 spells CASSLGTVHGYTF. The CDR3 DNA sequence: TGTGCCAGCAGCTTGGGGACAGTTCATGGCTACACCTTC.

The chain carries TRBV2 and TRBJ2-1; a weak D match, TRBD1 (6 bases). Trimming cost V 4 bases and J 9 bases, with 10 bases left between them. CDR3 length: 12 amino acids. Looked up from germline, CDR1 is SNHLY and CDR2 is FYNNEI. CDR3 sequence: CASSATGFEQFF. The CDR3 DNA sequence: TGTGCCAGCAGTGCGACAGGTTTTGAGCAGTTCTTC.

This sequence joins TRBV7-8 and TRBJ1-4; maybe TRBD1 (5 bases). Germline CDR1 SGHVS, CDR2 FQNEAQ. CDR3 length: 14 residues. V lost 3 bases to trimming and J lost 7 bases, with 12 bases between them. CDR3 in DNA: TGTGCCAGCAGCTTCACCCGGGGGGTTGAAAAACTGTTTTTT. As protein: CASSFTRGVEKLFF.

Here the CDR3 reads CASSLQTSVEQFF. CDR3 DNA: TGTGCCAGCAGCTTACAAACTAGCGTAGAGCAGTTCTTC. V is TRBV7-9 and J is TRBJ2-1; 7 positions agree with TRBD2. Germline V gene sequence: CDR1 SEHNR, CDR2 FQNEAQ (reference sequence). The CDR3 runs 13 residues. V lost 2 bases to trimming and J lost 10 bases; unmatched junction nucleotides: 5.

This clone was detected a few times. The rearrangement joins TRBV14 to TRBJ2-3; 9 bases line up with TRBD1. The J segment lost 3 bases and the V segment lost 0 bases, leaving 4 bases of the junction unmatched. Germline-derived CDR1 and CDR2 are SGHDN and FVKESK. This CDR3 region has 16 residues. DNA of the CDR3: TGTGCCAGCAGCCAAGAAGGCGGGACAGGGACAGATACGCAGTATTTT. Amino acids: CASSQEGGTGTDTQYF.

The rearrangement joins TRBV13 to TRBJ2-1; the D call may be TRBD1 or TRBD2 (5 bases each). The CDR3 runs 15 residues. Germline CDR1 and CDR2: PRHDT and FYEKMQ (reference sequence). V was clipped by 5 bases and J by 8 bases, with 19 bases between them. The CDR3 reads CASSSSGTTWDEQFF. The CDR3 coding sequence is TGTGCCAGCAGCAGCTCCGGGACCACCTGGGATGAGCAGTTCTTC.

This clone was found a few times. The chain combines TRBV7-9 with TRBJ2-7; TRBD1 matches 7 bases. This CDR3 spans 13 amino acids. Germline V lookup: CDR1 SEHNR, CDR2 FQNEAQ (reference sequence). The J segment lost 7 bases and the V segment lost 1 base, leaving 4 bases of the junction unmatched. As DNA, the CDR3 is TGTGCCAGCAGCTTAGAAGGCAGGGGGGAGCAGTACTTC. Protein product: CASSLEGRGEQYF.

The chain is built from TRBV6-6 and TRBJ2-3; 7 nucleotides line up with TRBD1. V shed 4 bases, J shed 11 bases, and the junction held 18 bases outside the gene matches. The CDR3 extends over 16 amino acids. The germline V gene encodes CDR1 MNHNY and CDR2 SVGAGI (reference sequence). The CDR3 bases are TGTGCCAGCAGTTCCCAACCGGGACAGAGCGGCTCCGGGCAGTATTTT. As protein: CASSSQPGQSGSGQYF.

The chain employs TRBV28 and TRBJ2-1; tentatively, D is TRBD1 or TRBD2 (6 bases each). V lost 5 bases to trimming and J lost 10 bases, with 24 bases between them. Looked up from germline, CDR1 is MDHEN and CDR2 is SYDVKM. The CDR3 covers 16 residues. CDR3 sequence: CASSLFTGDRREEQFF. Here the CDR3 DNA reads TGTGCCAGCAGTCTTTTCACGGGAGACAGGAGGGAGGAGCAGTTCTTC. The full variable domain, with the rest looked up from reference TRBV28 and TRBJ2-1, is DVKVTQSSRYLVKRTGEKVFLECVQDMDHENMFWYRQDPGLGLRLIYFSYDVKMKEKGDIPEGYSVSREKKERFSLILESASTNQTSMYLCASSLFTGDRREEQFFGPGTRLTVL.

The chain couples TRBV6-6 to TRBJ2-5, with 9 bases matching TRBD1. Per the germline V gene, CDR1 is MNHNY and CDR2 is SVGAGI (reference sequence). CDR3 length: 14 residues. V lost 4 bases, J lost 5 bases, and 5 bases stayed unmatched. DNA of the CDR3: TGTGCCAGCAGTTCTACAGGGGGCCCTGAGACCCAGTACTTC. Translation gives CASSSTGGPETQYF.

The J gene is TRBJ1-2, the V gene TRBV7-8; 7 nucleotides align to TRBD1. V trimming: 3 bases; J trimming: 0 bases; junction bases outside the gene matches: 10. Germline CDR1 is SGHVS and CDR2 is FQNEAQ. CDR3 length: 17 amino acids. CDR3 in DNA: TGTGCCAGCAGCTTGACAGGGCTCCCGCTCTCTAACTATGGCTACACCTTC. Its protein is CASSLTGLPLSNYGYTF. Looking up the rest from reference TRBV7-8 and TRBJ1-2 gives the full variable domain: GAGVSQSPRYKVAKRGQDVALRCDPISGHVSLFWYQQALGQGPEFLTYFQNEAQLDKSGLPSDRFFAERPEGSVSTLKIQRTQQEDSAVYLCASSLTGLPLSNYGYTFGSGTRLTVV.

For the CDR3, the DNA is TGTGCCTGGAGTGTACTTGAGGTCCTCGGGGAGCTGTTTTTT. Residues: CAWSVLEVLGELFF. J is TRBJ2-2 and V is TRBV30, with D unresolved. This CDR3 is 14 amino acids long. From germline, CDR1 is GTSNPN and CDR2 SVGIG (reference sequence). Trimming took off 0 bases at V and 7 bases at J, with 12 bases between the two ends.

This clone was detected once. The rearrangement links TRBV7-3 to TRBJ1-1; 7 bases agree with TRBD1. CDR1 is SGHTA, CDR2 FQGTGA, per germline. The CDR3 is 15 amino acids. Trimming cost V 3 bases and J 0 bases; bases outside gene matches: 4. CDR3 region: CASSLNTGVNTEAFF. Here the CDR3 DNA reads TGTGCCAGCAGCTTGAATACAGGGGTGAACACTGAAGCTTTCTTT.

V usage is TRBV2 and J usage is TRBJ2-3; D tentatively reads TRBD1 or TRBD2 (5 bases each). This CDR3 has 15 residues. CDR1 and CDR2 from the germline V gene are SNHLY and FYNNEI. Trimming left V 3 bases short and J 4 bases short, with 14 bases between. The CDR3 DNA sequence: TGTGCCAGCAGTGAGGACGGGCTGGGGGCAGATACGCAGTATTTT. It translates to CASSEDGLGADTQYF.

The table lists this clone with a few counts. This chain joins TRBV4-1 and TRBJ1-4, with TRBD1 identical over 7 bases. Germline values: CDR1 MGHRA, CDR2 YSYEKL. This CDR3 contains 14 residues. J was trimmed by 8 bases and V by 4 bases; bases with no gene match: 7. DNA for the CDR3: TGCGCCAGCAGCCTCGACAGGGTCGGGGAAAAACTGTTTTTT. Amino acid sequence: CASSLDRVGEKLFF.

This clone was found a few times. This chain connects TRBV7-9 to TRBJ1-3; 10 nucleotides align to TRBD1. The CDR3 has 15 amino acids. Trimming at V came to 5 bases and at J to 4 bases, leaving 5 bases not matched to a gene. In germline, CDR1 is SEHNR, CDR2 FQNEAQ (reference sequence). The CDR3 loop reads CASSRQGARGNTIYF. The CDR3 bases are TGTGCCAGCAGCCGACAGGGGGCTAGAGGAAACACCATATATTTT.

The chain links TRBV5-1 to TRBJ2-1; the D call may be TRBD1 or TRBD2 (6 bases each). Germline-derived CDR1 and CDR2 are SGHRS and YFSETQ. V was trimmed by 2 bases and J by 7 bases, leaving 10 bases between them. This CDR3 is 13 amino acids long. The CDR3 protein is CASSFRGLNEQFF. CDR3 DNA sequence: TGCGCCAGCAGCTTCCGGGGGCTGAATGAGCAGTTCTTC. The full variable domain, its missing parts supplied by reference TRBV5-1 and TRBJ2-1, is KAGVTQTPRYLIKTRGQQVTLSCSPISGHRSVSWYQQTPGQGLQFLFEYFSETQRNKGNFPGRFSGRQFSNSRSEMNVSTLELGDSALYLCASSFRGLNEQFFGPGTRLTVL.

The rearrangement joins TRBV30 to TRBJ2-7; D call uncertain. Trimming shortened V by 0 bases and J by 0 bases, and 9 bases separated the two germline ends. The CDR3 extends over 14 amino acids. The germline gives CDR1 GTSNPN, CDR2 SVGIG (reference sequence). CDR3 sequence (DNA): TGTGCCTGGAGTGTACCCGGAAGCTCCTACGAGCAGTACTTC. Translation gives CAWSVPGSSYEQYF.

The chain couples TRBV14 to TRBJ1-2; D is undetermined. The germline V gene has CDR1 SGHDN and CDR2 FVKESK. Trimming pared 0 bases from V and 3 bases from J, leaving 20 bases between. The CDR3 consists of 18 residues. The CDR3 DNA sequence: TGTGCCAGCAGCCAAGATGAGGCCGTGTATGGTTGGCACTATGGCTACACCTTC. Residues: CASSQDEAVYGWHYGYTF. Full variable domain (missing parts from reference TRBV14 and TRBJ1-2): EAGVTQFPSHSVIEKGQTVTLRCDPISGHDNLYWYRRVMGKEIKFLLHFVKESKQDESGMPNNRFLAERTGGTYSTLKVQPAELEDSGVYFCASSQDEAVYGWHYGYTFGSGTRLTVV.

This chain joins TRBV18 and TRBJ2-7, with D perhaps TRBD1 (5 bases). The germline gives CDR1 KGHSH, CDR2 LQKENI. CDR3 length: 12 residues. Trimming took 6 bases from V and 1 from J, leaving 7 bases between them. The CDR3 spells CASSTESYEQYF. CDR3 nucleotide sequence: TGTGCCAGCTCGACAGAGTCCTACGAGCAGTACTTC. Filled out from reference TRBV18 and TRBJ2-7, the complete variable domain reads NAGVMQNPRHLVRRRGQEARLRCSPMKGHSHVYWYRQLPEEGLKFMVYLQKENIIDESGMPKERFSAEFPKEGPSILRIQQVVRGDSAAYFCASSTESYEQYFGPGTRLTVT.